Sequencing of this TCR beta chain was carried out in a study of shared clonotypes between healthy human individuals. Whole-study findings and limits: It was only blood that was sampled, and tissue repertoires likely differ. Since donors were few, the genetic and exposure-history diversity represented was limited.

This clone was counted a single time. What it binds is unknown. Libraries were prepared by immunoSEQ multiplex PCR; TCRdb keeps only in-frame clonotypes and omits some of them. Of more than 500,000 clones listed, roughly 95% are singletons. In germline, CDR1 is SGHRS, CDR2 YFSETQ. The CDR3 runs to 13 residues. The V end was cut by 9 bases, the J end by 4 bases, with 17 bases between. Naive CD8 isolation took CD45RO-negative cells positively selected for CCR7 and excluded terminally differentiated effector memory CD45RA+ cells. The J gene is TRBJ2-7, the V gene TRBV5-1, with D possibly being TRBD2 (5 bases). The receptor comes from a woman in her 30s in good health. The sample consisted of naive CD8+ T cells sorted from blood. In DNA form, the CDR3 reads TGCGCCACCCCGCGGGTGAGGGTTTACGAGCAGTACTTC. Translated: CATPRVRVYEQYF.